Listed below are T cell receptor beta chains from one sample, sequenced in a study of control samples from healthy donors and cancer patients. The table came from immunoSEQ multiplex PCR; TCRdb's copy has only in-frame clones and leaves some out. This table has approximately 97,000 clones, around four fifths appearing once. The sample was blood. These receptors were obtained from a man younger than 40 in good health. CDR3s include the opening cysteine and the closing phenylalanine or tryptophan. The D gene is left open where the match is weak. For some rows the clone size is stated as once, few or many, or as a class when expanded; others skip it.

CDR3aa | CDR3nt | v_gene | d_gene | abundance | j_gene
CASSQFNPGQGSGYTF | TGTGCCAGCAGCCAATTTAATCCAGGACAGGGCTCTGGCTACACCTTC | TRBV4-2 | TRBD1 | few | TRBJ1-2
CASSYRGPYEQYF | TGTGCCAGCAGTTACCGGGGTCCCTACGAGCAGTACTTC | TRBV6-5 | NA | NA | TRBJ2-7
CASSYGTGGMNTEAFF | TGTGCCAGCAGTTACGGGACAGGAGGTATGAACACTGAAGCTTTCTTT | TRBV6-2/TRBV6-3 | TRBD1 | NA | TRBJ1-1
CASSVAGGSYEQYF | TGTGCCAGCAGTGTAGCGGGGGGATCCTACGAGCAGTACTTC | TRBV6-1 | TRBD2 | NA | TRBJ2-7
CSGVGQDPNEQYF | TGCAGCGGCGTAGGACAGGATCCTAACGAGCAGTACTTC | TRBV29-1 | TRBD1 | once | TRBJ2-7
CAISHTDTQYF | TGTGCCATCAGTCACACAGATACGCAGTATTTT | TRBV10-3 | NA | NA | TRBJ2-3
CASSPRTSGSFNEQFF | TGTGCCAGCAGTCCCCGGACTAGCGGATCATTTAATGAGCAGTTCTTC | TRBV6-6 | TRBD2 | NA | TRBJ2-1
CAGGTSRETQYF | TGTGCCGGGGGGACTAGCCGGGAGACCCAGTACTTC | TRBV2 | TRBD2 | NA | TRBJ2-5
CASKAGQVNTEAFF | TGTGCCAGCAAAGCCGGACAAGTGAACACTGAAGCTTTCTTT | TRBV6-5 | NA | NA | TRBJ1-1
CASRRTGSYGYTF | TGTGCCAGCAGGAGAACAGGTTCCTATGGCTACACCTTC | TRBV27 | NA | NA | TRBJ1-2
CASSQDLGGENNEQFF | TGTGCCAGCAGCCAAGATTTGGGGGGCGAAAACAATGAGCAGTTCTTC | TRBV3-1/TRBV3-2 | NA | NA | TRBJ2-1
CASSLRPGWGNTEAFF | TGCGCCAGCAGCTTGAGGCCAGGTTGGGGAAACACTGAAGCTTTCTTT | TRBV5-1 | NA | once | TRBJ1-1
CASSILLYGYTF | TGTGCCAGCAGCATACTTCTCTATGGCTACACCTTC | TRBV12-3/TRBV12-4 | NA | NA | TRBJ1-2
CASSLRQPGELFF | TGTGCCAGCAGTTTGCGACAGCCCGGGGAGCTGTTTTTT | TRBV27 | NA | NA | TRBJ2-2
CASSLDQNYGYTF | TGTGCCAGCAGCTTGGACCAGAATTATGGCTACACCTTC | TRBV5-6 | NA | once | TRBJ1-2
CASSGGKPEAFF | TGTGCCAGCAGTGGTGGCAAGCCTGAAGCTTTCTTT | TRBV2 | NA | few | TRBJ1-1
CASSSFPGVQFF | TGTGCCAGCAGCTCCTTCCCGGGGGTTCAGTTCTTC | TRBV7-2 | NA | NA | TRBJ2-1
CASGLVQGSYNEQFF | TGTGCTAGTGGTTTGGTACAGGGTTCCTACAATGAGCAGTTCTTC | TRBV12-5 | NA | once | TRBJ2-1
CASSFGETQYF | TGCGCCAGCAGCTTCGGAGAGACCCAGTACTTC | TRBV5-1 | NA | NA | TRBJ2-5
CASSSMTSGVTDTQYF | TGCGCCAGCAGCTCTATGACTAGCGGGGTAACAGATACGCAGTATTTT | TRBV5-1 | TRBD2 | once | TRBJ2-3
CASSKPQGANSPLHF | TGTGCCAGCAGCAAGCCTCAGGGGGCCAATTCACCCCTCCACTTT | TRBV5-4 | TRBD1 | NA | TRBJ1-6
CASSMGRSLPSYEQYF | TGTGCCAGTAGTATGGGGAGGAGTTTACCTTCCTACGAGCAGTACTTC | TRBV19 | NA | NA | TRBJ2-7
CASRLTWLGTGGAANTEAFF | TGTGCCAGCAGATTAACCTGGCTGGGGACAGGGGGCGCGGCGAACACTGAAGCTTTCTTT | TRBV27 | TRBD1 | NA | TRBJ1-1
CASSINRGGNTEAFF | TGTGCCAGTAGTATAAACAGGGGCGGTAACACTGAAGCTTTCTTT | TRBV19 | TRBD1 | NA | TRBJ1-1
CSVEVGRGGRGTEAFF | TGCAGCGTTGAAGTAGGGCGAGGGGGGCGCGGAACTGAAGCTTTCTTT | TRBV29-1 | NA | few | TRBJ1-1
CASSFQQSHEQYF | TGTGCCAGCAGTTTTCAACAGAGCCACGAGCAGTACTTC | TRBV27 | NA | NA | TRBJ2-7
CASSESSNTEAFF | TGCGCCAGCAGTGAGTCATCGAACACTGAAGCTTTCTTT | TRBV10-1 | NA | NA | TRBJ1-1
CASGPTGVNNSPLHF | TGTGCTAGTGGCCCGACAGGGGTCAATAATTCACCCCTCCACTTT | TRBV12-5 | TRBD1 | NA | TRBJ1-6
CAWSVGVWGRSNYGYTF | TGTGCCTGGAGTGTAGGCGTTTGGGGTCGTTCTAACTATGGCTACACCTTC | TRBV30 | NA | NA | TRBJ1-2
CASSPSGPSTDTQYF | TGTGCCAGCAGTCCATCGGGGCCGTCCACAGATACGCAGTATTTT | TRBV28 | NA | NA | TRBJ2-3
CASSSLGTGVGEQYF | TGTGCCAGCAGCTCTCTTGGGACAGGGGTTGGCGAGCAGTACTTC | TRBV5-6 | TRBD1 | NA | TRBJ2-7
CASSLNRGTDTQYF | TGTGCCAGCAGCTTAAACAGGGGCACAGATACGCAGTATTTT | TRBV7-3 | NA | NA | TRBJ2-3
CASSPIGGRVDTQYF | TGTGCCAGCAGCCCTATCGGGGGGCGGGTGGATACGCAGTATTTT | TRBV7-7 | NA | NA | TRBJ2-3
CASSLFRDGAYEQYF | TGCGCCAGCAGCTTGTTCCGGGACGGGGCCTACGAGCAGTACTTC | TRBV5-1 | NA | NA | TRBJ2-7
CASSHNSPLHF | TGTGCCAGCAGCCATAATTCACCCCTCCACTTT | TRBV7-7 | NA | once | TRBJ1-6
CASSTWTGIGTGELFF | TGTGCCAGCAGCACCTGGACAGGGATTGGTACCGGGGAGCTGTTTTTT | TRBV9 | TRBD1 | NA | TRBJ2-2
CASSYLPRTGSYNEQFF | TGCGCCAGCAGCTACCTACCTCGGACCGGATCCTACAATGAGCAGTTCTTC | TRBV5-1 | NA | NA | TRBJ2-1
CASSYTGQGRALEKLFF | TGTGCCAGCAGTTACACGGGACAGGGACGCGCACTTGAAAAACTGTTTTTT | TRBV6-2/TRBV6-3 | TRBD1 | NA | TRBJ1-4
CASSPTNTGELFF | TGTGCCAGTAGCCCCACAAACACCGGGGAGCTGTTTTTT | TRBV19 | NA | NA | TRBJ2-2
CASSYGITSGVTDTQYF | TGTGCCAGCAGTTATGGGATTACTAGCGGGGTCACAGATACGCAGTATTTT | TRBV6-2/TRBV6-3 | TRBD2 | NA | TRBJ2-3
CASSQSGQGTPLHF | TGTGCCAGCAGCCAATCGGGACAGGGAACACCCCTCCACTTT | TRBV3-1/TRBV3-2 | TRBD1 | NA | TRBJ1-6
CASSLRWEDTQYF | TGTGCCAGCAGCTTAAGGTGGGAAGATACGCAGTATTTT | TRBV7-3 | NA | NA | TRBJ2-3
CASSYRFTYEQYF | TGTGCCAGCAGTTACAGGTTTACCTACGAGCAGTACTTC | TRBV27 | NA | NA | TRBJ2-7
CASSPDDSYEQYF | TGCGCCAGCAGTCCGGACGACTCCTACGAGCAGTACTTC | TRBV5-1 | NA | NA | TRBJ2-7
CASSVVPSGAQETQYF | TGTGCCAGCAGCGTAGTCCCTAGCGGGGCCCAAGAGACCCAGTACTTC | TRBV9 | TRBD2 | NA | TRBJ2-5
CAISKSTGDRDEQFF | TGTGCCATCAGTAAATCGACAGGAGACAGGGATGAGCAGTTCTTC | TRBV10-3 | TRBD1 | NA | TRBJ2-1